The 26 T cell receptor beta chains below come from one sample, sequenced in a study of PD-L1 blockade in urothelial cancer. Method: immunoSEQ multiplex PCR; TCRdb's copy keeps in-frame clones and lacks some. Among about 29,000 clones listed, approximately 89% were seen once. The source was PBMCs, collected around atezolizumab (anti-PD-L1) treatment. These receptors were obtained from a man aged 50 to 59 with urothelial cancer.

This clone was recorded once. The chain links TRBV5-1 to TRBJ2-5, with 7 bases lining up with TRBD1. V lost 5 bases to trimming and J lost 4 bases; unmatched junction nucleotides: 11. Germline CDR1 SGHRS, CDR2 YFSETQ. The CDR3 extends over 15 amino acids. This chain's CDR3 is CASRRVAGGLETQYF. CDR3 DNA sequence: TGCGCCAGCAGAAGGGTGGCAGGGGGTCTAGAGACCCAGTACTTC.

This clone was found a few times. The CDR3 here is CASSPLPRNYGYTF. In nucleotides, the CDR3 is TGTGCCAGCAGCCCTTTGCCCAGGAACTATGGCTACACCTTC. This rearrangement joins TRBV11-2 to TRBJ1-2, with D hard to call. The V gene lost 5 bases and the J gene lost 2 bases, with 12 bases spanning the gap. There are 14 residues in the CDR3. The germline gives CDR1 SGHAT, CDR2 FQNNGV.

The chain recombines TRBV10-3 with TRBJ1-2; D uncertain. CDR1 and CDR2 (germline): ENHRY, SYGVKD. The CDR3 consists of 15 residues. The germline V and J ends were trimmed by 10 bases and 4 bases, with 22 bases remaining between them. This CDR3 reads CASTPAGSKGYGYTF. For the CDR3, the DNA is TGTGCCAGTACGCCAGCGGGGAGCAAGGGCTATGGCTACACCTTC.

V is TRBV28 and J is TRBJ1-4; D ambiguous. From germline, CDR1 is MDHEN and CDR2 SYDVKM. V dropped 6 bases and J dropped 7 bases, with 15 bases sitting between them. This CDR3 contains 14 residues. CDR3 region: CASRSPGGGEKLFF. DNA for the CDR3: TGTGCCAGCAGGAGCCCCGGCGGTGGTGAAAAACTGTTTTTT. The variable domain in full, completed from reference TRBV28 and TRBJ1-4, reads DVKVTQSSRYLVKRTGEKVFLECVQDMDHENMFWYRQDPGLGLRLIYFSYDVKMKEKGDIPEGYSVSREKKERFSLILESASTNQTSMYLCASRSPGGGEKLFFGSGTQLSVL.

V and J are TRBV9 and TRBJ2-7; no definite D call. The CDR3 consists of 13 residues. Per germline, CDR1 SGDLS and CDR2 YYNGEE. Trimming removed 5 bases from V and 0 bases from J, with 9 bases in between. The CDR3 DNA sequence: TGTGCCAGCAGTGTGGCAGACTCCTACGAGCAGTACTTC. Translated, it gives CASSVADSYEQYF.

This rearrangement joins TRBV5-4 to TRBJ2-1, with D maybe TRBD2 (5 bases). V was pared by 0 bases and J by 8 bases, with 9 bases between. CDR3 size: 13 residues. The germline gives CDR1 SGHNT, CDR2 YYREEE (reference sequence). The CDR3 nucleotides are TGTGCCAGCAGCTTGGCTCCCGGGGATGAGCAGTTCTTC. Its protein is CASSLAPGDEQFF.

This chain joins TRBV6-4 and TRBJ2-1; 13 positions match TRBD2. V was pared by 5 bases and J by 5 bases, with 3 bases of the junction left unmatched. Per the germline V gene, CDR1 is MRHNA and CDR2 is SNTAGT. This CDR3 has 15 amino acids. The CDR3 reads CASSLTSGRNNEQFF. DNA for the CDR3: TGTGCCAGCAGTCTGACTAGCGGGAGGAACAATGAGCAGTTCTTC.

The V and J genes are TRBV27 and TRBJ2-1; D perhaps matches TRBD2 (6 bases). The V end lost 3 bases, the J end lost 7 bases, and 16 bases lay between the germline ends. Per the germline V gene, CDR1 is MNHEY and CDR2 is SMNVEV (reference sequence). This CDR3 region has 15 residues. In nucleotides, the CDR3 is TGTGCCAGCAGTTTCGGCGGGAAGGTGGTTAATGAGCAGTTCTTC. The encoded protein is CASSFGGKVVNEQFF.

This rearrangement joins TRBV15 to TRBJ1-5; D might be TRBD1 (5 bases). The V end was cut by 3 bases, the J end by 11 bases, with 17 bases between. CDR1 is LNHNV and CDR2 is YYDKDF in the germline V gene (reference sequence). The CDR3 spans 14 residues. CDR3 nucleotides: TGTGCCACCAGCAGGGCCGGGGCCGGGGGGTCCCAGCATTTT. The encoded protein is CATSRAGAGGSQHF.

This chain connects TRBV5-1 to TRBJ2-1, with D perhaps TRBD1 (5 bases). The CDR3 runs to 15 residues. V was pared by 1 base and J by 4 bases, with 12 bases between. Germline CDR1 is SGHRS and CDR2 is YFSETQ. CDR3 protein: CASSLPRVMYNEQFF. The CDR3 DNA is TGCGCCAGCAGCTTGCCCAGGGTCATGTACAATGAGCAGTTCTTC.

The chain has TRBV18 and TRBJ1-2; D possibly corresponds to TRBD1 (5 bases). This CDR3 contains 16 residues. CDR1 and CDR2 from the germline V gene are KGHSH and LQKENI. Trimming pared 3 bases from V and 1 base from J, leaving 15 bases between. The CDR3, as DNA: TGTGCCAGCTCACCTTTTGGACAAGATATTAACTATGGCTACACCTTC. Protein sequence: CASSPFGQDINYGYTF.

The genes are TRBV5-6 and TRBJ1-3; a weak D match, TRBD1 (5 bases). Trimming shortened V by 10 bases and J by 2 bases, and 13 bases separated the two germline ends. Germline CDR1 and CDR2: SGHDT and YYEEEE. The CDR3 has 13 amino acids. The CDR3 here is CAVQEQPGNTIYF. CDR3 DNA sequence: TGTGCCGTACAGGAGCAACCTGGAAACACCATATATTTT.

This chain joins TRBV27 and TRBJ2-2; the match to TRBD2 covers 10 bases. The CDR3 runs to 16 residues. The germline CDR1 and CDR2 sequences are MNHEY and SMNVEV (reference sequence). Trimming removed 0 bases from V and 4 bases from J; junction bases left unmatched: 2. Here the CDR3 reads CASSLSAGGGTGELFF. In DNA form, the CDR3 reads TGTGCCAGCAGTTTATCAGCGGGAGGGGGCACCGGGGAGCTGTTTTTT.

This sequence joins TRBV28 and TRBJ1-5, with D unresolved. CDR1 is MDHEN, CDR2 SYDVKM, per germline. The CDR3 contains 16 residues. The ends were cut back, 10 bases at V and 0 bases at J, with 19 bases in the middle. CDR3 residues: CATSVSGRDSNQPQHF. The CDR3 DNA sequence: TGTGCCACCTCAGTTTCGGGGAGGGATAGCAATCAGCCCCAGCATTTT. Supplemented by reference TRBV28 and TRBJ1-5, the full variable domain reads DVKVTQSSRYLVKRTGEKVFLECVQDMDHENMFWYRQDPGLGLRLIYFSYDVKMKEKGDIPEGYSVSREKKERFSLILESASTNQTSMYLCATSVSGRDSNQPQHFGDGTRLSIL.

This clone was counted a few times. The genes are TRBV7-3 and TRBJ1-4, with D possibly matching TRBD1 (5 bases). The V and J ends lost 5 bases and 7 bases respectively, with 17 bases between them. CDR3 length: 15 amino acids. Germline values: CDR1 SGHTA, CDR2 FQGTGA. Here the CDR3 DNA reads TGTGCCAGCAGCCCCGTGGGCGGGAGGGGTGAAAAACTGTTTTTT. As protein: CASSPVGGRGEKLFF.

This chain connects TRBV7-8 to TRBJ2-2, with D possibly matching TRBD1 (6 bases). V shed 1 base and J shed 1 base, with 13 bases lying between them. Germline assignment: CDR1 SGHVS and CDR2 FQNEAQ. The length of the CDR3 is 17 residues. CDR3 loop: CASSLVTQGMNTGELFF. In nucleotides, the CDR3 is TGTGCCAGCAGCTTAGTTACCCAGGGGATGAACACCGGGGAGCTGTTTTTT. The complete variable domain, with remaining parts taken from reference TRBV7-8 and TRBJ2-2, reads GAGVSQSPRYKVAKRGQDVALRCDPISGHVSLFWYQQALGQGPEFLTYFQNEAQLDKSGLPSDRFFAERPEGSVSTLKIQRTQQEDSAVYLCASSLVTQGMNTGELFFGEGSRLTVL.

The chain joins TRBV28 to TRBJ1-5, with no clear D. The germline gives CDR1 MDHEN, CDR2 SYDVKM. V dropped 7 bases and J dropped 5 bases, with 9 bases sitting between them. This CDR3 has 12 residues. The DNA of the CDR3 is TGTGCCAGCATCGGGAGATATCAGCCCCAGCATTTT. Translating gives CASIGRYQPQHF.

V and J are TRBV25-1 and TRBJ2-7, with D perhaps TRBD2 (5 bases). V dropped 0 bases and J dropped 3 bases, with 9 bases sitting between them. The germline V gene encodes CDR1 MGHDK and CDR2 SYGVNS. This CDR3 comprises 14 residues. DNA of the CDR3: TGTGCCAGCAGTGAATATGTCCGGGGCTACGAGCAGTACTTC. Its translation: CASSEYVRGYEQYF.

This chain joins TRBV15 and TRBJ2-5; 14 bases align to TRBD2. The ends lost 2 bases at V and 2 bases at J; junction bases unmatched: 4. Germline loops: CDR1 LNHNV, CDR2 YYDKDF (reference sequence). This CDR3 is built from 17 residues. CDR3 region: CATSRPRLAGGQETQYF. The CDR3 DNA follows: TGTGCCACCAGCAGACCCCGACTAGCGGGGGGGCAAGAGACCCAGTACTTC.

This clone appeared a few times. The CDR3 protein is CASRSGTSYEQYF. The CDR3 nucleotides are TGTGCCAGTAGGTCCGGGACATCCTACGAGCAGTACTTC. The chain has TRBV19 and TRBJ2-7; tentatively, D is TRBD1 (6 bases). The CDR3 is 13 amino acids. Germline CDR1 is LNHDA and CDR2 is SQIVND (reference sequence). Trimming removed 6 bases at V and 1 base at J, with 10 bases between.

This clone was recorded only once. The gene calls are TRBV6-6 and TRBJ2-7; a weak D match, TRBD1 (6 bases). Germline CDR1 is MNHNY and CDR2 is SVGAGI (reference sequence). V lost 6 bases and J 0 bases, leaving 15 bases between the germline ends. The CDR3 has 15 amino acids. This CDR3 reads CASRGITGTSYEQYF. For the CDR3, the DNA is TGTGCCAGCAGGGGAATAACAGGGACCTCCTACGAGCAGTACTTC.

This chain links TRBV9 with TRBJ2-1, with D possibly being TRBD2 (6 bases). CDR3 length: 16 amino acids. V lost 3 bases to trimming and J lost 3 bases, with 16 bases between them. CDR1 is SGDLS and CDR2 is YYNGEE in the germline V gene. CDR3 sequence (DNA): TGTGCCAGCAGCGCTGGGACTCCGGGGGACTACAATGAGCAGTTCTTC. Protein product: CASSAGTPGDYNEQFF.

The chain is built from TRBV2 and TRBJ2-1; TRBD2 matches at 9 bases. The V segment lost 5 bases and the J segment 8 bases; nucleotides outside the gene matches: 10. Germline V CDR1 and CDR2: SNHLY, FYNNEI. The CDR3 has 15 residues. CDR3 residues: CASSPLAGKGHEQFF. The CDR3 DNA reads as TGTGCCAGCAGTCCCCTAGCGGGAAAGGGCCATGAGCAGTTCTTC.

The rearrangement joins TRBV5-5 to TRBJ1-4, with a tentative D call TRBD1 (6 bases). The germline V gene has CDR1 SGHKS and CDR2 YYEKEE (reference sequence). The CDR3 consists of 16 residues. Trimming took 4 bases from V and 8 from J, leaving 21 bases between them. DNA for the CDR3: TGTGCCAGCAGCCTGGCCACAGGGTCTCAGGGAGAAAAACTGTTTTTT. Protein product: CASSLATGSQGEKLFF.

This chain joins TRBV27 and TRBJ1-1; 9 nucleotides match TRBD1. From germline, CDR1 is MNHEY and CDR2 SMNVEV (reference sequence). The CDR3 consists of 15 residues. The J segment lost 3 bases and the V segment lost 4 bases, leaving 6 bases of the junction unmatched. CDR3 region: CASSSYRGPDTEAFF. In DNA, the CDR3 is TGTGCCAGCAGTTCTTACAGGGGGCCGGACACTGAAGCTTTCTTT.

The chain uses TRBV28 and TRBJ2-5, with 10 bases identical to TRBD2. CDR1 MDHEN and CDR2 SYDVKM come from the germline V gene. The CDR3 is 15 amino acids. Germline trimming cut 5 bases from V and 5 bases from J; bases unmatched to any gene: 8. CDR3 sequence: CASSRTSGGGETQYF. CDR3 DNA sequence: TGTGCCAGCAGTAGGACTAGCGGAGGGGGGGAGACCCAGTACTTC.